This TCR beta chain emerged from a study of PD-L1 blockade in urothelial cancer. Overall study context: Patients began atezolizumab, 1,200 mg intravenously every 3 weeks, in about 2014. Chemotherapy regimens numbering 0 to 3 had been given to patients.

Synthetically made TCR analog templates were put into each PCR as spikes. The repertoire was sequenced with immunoSEQ multiplex PCR; TCRdb's copy has only in-frame clones and lacks some. The sample lists about 80,000 clones; just under 85% were seen once. The time point is: pretreatment peripheral blood. Each patient presented with locally advanced or metastatic urothelial carcinoma. This CDR3 spans 15 amino acids. In germline, CDR1 is KGHSH, CDR2 LQKENI. Trimming stripped 10 bases from V and 8 bases from J, with 26 bases between. This clonotype was sampled from a man aged 40-55 years with urothelial cancer. The chain joins TRBV18 to TRBJ1-2; D is ambiguous. The specimen comprised PBMCs, sampled around atezolizumab (anti-PD-L1) treatment. CDR3 amino acids: CATLPRPGVSDGYTF. CDR3 nucleotide sequence: TGTGCCACCCTCCCGCGCCCCGGTGTAAGCGACGGCTACACCTTC.